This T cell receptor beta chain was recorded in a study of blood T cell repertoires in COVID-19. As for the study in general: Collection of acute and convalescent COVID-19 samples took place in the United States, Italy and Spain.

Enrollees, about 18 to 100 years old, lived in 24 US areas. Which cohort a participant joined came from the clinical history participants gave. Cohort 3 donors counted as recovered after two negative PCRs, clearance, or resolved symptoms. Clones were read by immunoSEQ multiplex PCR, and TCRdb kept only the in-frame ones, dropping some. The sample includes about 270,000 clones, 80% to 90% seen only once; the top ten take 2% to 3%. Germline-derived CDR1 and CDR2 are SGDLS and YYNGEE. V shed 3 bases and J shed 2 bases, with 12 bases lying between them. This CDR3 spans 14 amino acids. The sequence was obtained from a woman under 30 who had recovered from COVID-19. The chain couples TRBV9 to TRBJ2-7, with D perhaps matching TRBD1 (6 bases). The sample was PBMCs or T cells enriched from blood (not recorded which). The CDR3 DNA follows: TGTGCCAGCAGCGCCGGGACACCTGCCTACGAGCAGTACTTC. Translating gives CASSAGTPAYEQYF.